This record covers a single TCR beta chain. Its antigen is unidentified. This record belongs to a study of vaccination effects on CD4 cells after COVID-19. TCRdb's table, derived via immunoSEQ multiplex PCR, lists solely in-frame clones and lacks some. The repertoire holds about 28,000 clones, with around four fifths as singletons. The germline V gene encodes CDR1 SEHNR and CDR2 FQNEAQ (reference sequence). The CDR3 covers 15 residues. Trimming stripped 1 base from V and 6 bases from J, with 15 bases between. Under the ViraFEST assay, PBMC were stimulated with viral peptide pools so that antigen-specific CD4+ T cells expanded. Sequencing was performed afterwards. At the end of about 9 days of culture, CD4+ T cells were isolated. Participants were vaccinated with two doses of either the BNT162b2 or mRNA-1273 vaccine.

The clonotype originates from a human donor who received a COVID-19 vaccine. This chain connects TRBV7-9 to TRBJ1-1; possible D gene TRBD1, 5 bases. The sequences come from CD4+ T cells from PBMCs cultured with HCoV-NL63 spike peptides, collected after COVID-19 vaccination. The CDR3 loop is CASSLGLGRGAEAFF. The CDR3 nucleotides read TGTGCCAGCAGCTTAGGATTGGGGCGGGGAGCTGAAGCTTTCTTT.